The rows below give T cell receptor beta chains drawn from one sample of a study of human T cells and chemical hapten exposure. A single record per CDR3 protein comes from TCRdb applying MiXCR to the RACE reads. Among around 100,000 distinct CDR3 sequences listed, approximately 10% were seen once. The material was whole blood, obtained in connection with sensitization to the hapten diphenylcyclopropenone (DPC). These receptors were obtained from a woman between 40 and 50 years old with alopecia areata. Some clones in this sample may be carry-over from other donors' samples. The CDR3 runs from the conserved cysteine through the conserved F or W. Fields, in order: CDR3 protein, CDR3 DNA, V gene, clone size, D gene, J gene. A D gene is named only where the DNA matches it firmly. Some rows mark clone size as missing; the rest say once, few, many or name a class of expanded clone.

CASSDGRSLAKNIQYF TGTGCCAGCAGTGATGGGCGGTCACTGGCCAAAAACATTCAGTACTTC TRBV6-1 many - TRBJ2-4
CASGLTEAFF TGTGCTAGTGGTTTGACGGAAGCTTTCTTT TRBV12-5 - - TRBJ1-1
CAWRVDGQGSSYEQYF TGTGCCTGGAGGGTTGACGGACAGGGATCTTCCTACGAGCAGTACTTC TRBV30 many TRBD1 TRBJ2-7
CASSQGGGHDIQYF TGTGCCAGCAGCCAAGGAGGGGGGCACGACATTCAGTACTTC TRBV3-1 - - TRBJ2-4
CASSQVGIEDNEQFF TGTGCCAGCAGCCAAGTCGGGATCGAAGACAATGAGCAGTTCTTC TRBV4-2 few - TRBJ2-1
CASSDRGQGLSNQPQHF TGTGCCAGCAGTGACAGGGGACAGGGACTTAGCAATCAGCCCCAGCATTTT TRBV6-1 - TRBD1 TRBJ1-5
CASSQAPAGTGRNEQYF TGCGCCAGCAGCCAAGCCCCCGCCGGGACAGGGCGGAACGAGCAGTACTTC TRBV4-1 - TRBD1 TRBJ2-7
CATSRGRDSYNEQFF TGTGCCACCAGCAGAGGGCGGGACTCCTACAATGAGCAGTTCTTC TRBV15 few - TRBJ2-1
CASSRVRMNTEAFF TGTGCCAGCAGCCGGGTCCGAATGAACACTGAAGCTTTCTTT TRBV7-2 many - TRBJ1-1
CASSPRGAGGSTDTQYF TGTGCCAGCTCACCTCGAGGAGCGGGGGGGAGCACAGATACGCAGTATTTT TRBV18 many TRBD2 TRBJ2-3
CASSGSIEQYF TGTGCCAGCAGCGGAAGTATCGAGCAGTACTTC TRBV11-2 many - TRBJ2-7